The rows below give T cell receptor beta chains drawn from one sample of a study of glioma-infiltrating T cells. TCRdb redid the calling of the multiplex PCR reads with MiXCR, one entry per CDR3 protein. The sample holds tens of thousands of distinct CDR3 sequences, roughly 23% seen once. The sequenced sample consisted of glioma tissue, nonneoplastic brain tissue, or PBMCs (not recorded which). The receptors were sampled from a human donor with low-grade glioma or glioblastoma, undergoing nonglioma brain surgery, or in good health (not recorded which). Each CDR3 is given with its conserved first and last residue. The order of the fields is CDR3 length, V gene, J gene, D gene, clone size, CDR3 DNA, CDR3 protein. The D gene is left open where the match is weak. The listing skips clone size in some rows; elsewhere it reads once, few, many or a size class.

>18|TRBV6-1|TRBJ2-1|TRBD2|many
TGTGCCAGCAGGTCCACCGGGACTAGCGGGAGGTTGGGGAATGAGCAGTTCTTC
CASRSTGTSGRLGNEQFF
>14|TRBV6-1|TRBJ2-7|TRBD1|many
TGTGCCAGCAGTTCCCGGGACAGGGGTTACGAGCAGTACTTC
CASSSRDRGYEQYF
>16|TRBV5-5|TRBJ2-5|TRBD2|-
TGTGCCAGCAGTTCCGGGACTAGCGAGATCCAAGAGACCCAGTACTTC
CASSSGTSEIQETQYF
>15|TRBV4-2|TRBJ1-2|TRBD1|-
TGTGCCAGCAGCCACAACGAAGGACAGGCTGGAAGCTACACCTTC
CASSHNEGQAGSYTF
>16|TRBV3-1|TRBJ2-7|-|few
TGTGCCAGCAGCTCCTCCCCGGGGGGCGGCTCCTACGAGCAGTACTTC
CASSSSPGGGSYEQYF
>14|TRBV6-6|TRBJ1-2|-|many
TGTGCCAGCAGTTACGAGGGCAGGGCTAATGGCTACACCTTC
CASSYEGRANGYTF
>13|TRBV20-1|TRBJ2-7|TRBD1|many
TGCAGTGCTAGCAGACAGGGGATGTACGAGCAGTACTTC
CSASRQGMYEQYF
>17|TRBV20-1|TRBJ1-3|TRBD1|-
TGCAGTGCTCGACCTCCCTTGGACAGGGAACCTGGAAGCGCCATATATTTT
CSARPPLDREPGSAIYF
>15|TRBV20-1|TRBJ2-3|TRBD2|many
TGCAGTGTCTTCGCTAGCGGGAGTGAAACAGATACGCAGTATTTT
CSVFASGSETDTQYF
>15|TRBV20-1|TRBJ1-2|-|many
TGCAGTGCTAGATCTGGGACCGCCCTCGTAGGGGGCTACACCTTC
CSARSGTALVGGYTF